This is a list of T cell receptor beta chains from one sample in a study of blood T cell repertoires in COVID-19. The method was immunoSEQ multiplex PCR; TCRdb's version includes in-frame clones alone and lacks a portion of them. The sample contains fewer than 450,000 clones, around 91% of which appear only once. The sample comprised PBMCs or T cells enriched from blood (not recorded which). Every receptor here comes from a man between 18 and 35 years old who had recovered from COVID-19. The CDR3 runs from the conserved cysteine through the conserved F or W. The order of the fields is CDR3 length, J gene, V gene, D gene, CDR3 protein. D genes are given only for firm matches.

15,TRBJ1-3,TRBV5-6,NA,CASSPRQVSGNTIYF
17,TRBJ2-1,TRBV19,TRBD2,CASSSRTSGANYNEQFF
14,TRBJ1-2,TRBV12-5,NA,CASGEDSSFYGYTF
13,TRBJ2-3,TRBV20-1,NA,CSASGRSTDTQYF
15,TRBJ1-3,TRBV12-5,NA,CASGLNPGYGNTIYF
15,TRBJ2-7,TRBV6-5,TRBD1,CASSPTPGTGHEQYF
13,TRBJ1-1,TRBV5-4,NA,CASSLPPNTEAFF
15,TRBJ1-1,TRBV7-9,TRBD1,CASSPRDRSHTEAFF
13,TRBJ1-3,TRBV5-8,NA,CASTHRVGNTIYF
13,TRBJ1-1,TRBV19,NA,CASSSGLNTEAFF
14,TRBJ2-7,TRBV7-2,TRBD2,CASSTTSGPYEQYF
14,TRBJ1-1,TRBV7-3,TRBD1,CASSPGTGVTEAFF
12,TRBJ1-5,TRBV19,NA,CASGQGGQPQHF
13,TRBJ1-1,TRBV5-5,NA,CASSLIVGTEAFF
17,TRBJ2-7,TRBV5-1,TRBD2,CASSLEASGGRSYEQYF
15,TRBJ1-6,TRBV7-2,NA,CASSLVGQGGSPLHF
14,TRBJ1-6,TRBV5-4,NA,CASSSRGGTSPLHF
13,TRBJ1-3,TRBV30,NA,CAWSSISGNTIYF
17,TRBJ1-2,TRBV6-6,TRBD1,CASSPLTGTGDVYGYTF
12,TRBJ1-1,TRBV27,TRBD1,CASSRRDSRAFF
16,TRBJ2-7,TRBV27,NA,CASSLTTTTGAYEQYF
18,TRBJ1-4,TRBV12-5,NA,CASGLALKTDRFNEKLFF
16,TRBJ1-5,TRBV10-3,NA,CAISETRDSSNQPQHF
14,TRBJ2-7,TRBV19,TRBD1,CASSGDRGAYEQYF
11,TRBJ2-7,TRBV20-1,NA,CSATRGGEQYF
13,TRBJ1-1,TRBV15,NA,CATRDIPNTEAFF
15,TRBJ1-6,TRBV6-1,NA,CASSDVSGYNSPLHF
13,TRBJ2-7,TRBV7-9,TRBD1,CATADRSSYEQYF
12,TRBJ1-2,TRBV7-8,NA,CASSSGQVGYTF
14,TRBJ2-3,TRBV5-1,NA,CASRVRTGTDTQYF
18,TRBJ2-2,TRBV4-1,TRBD2,CASSQELFPSGNTGELFF
14,TRBJ2-3,TRBV6-5,TRBD2,CASKTSGSADTQYF
16,TRBJ1-5,TRBV28,NA,CASTTEGLPSNQPQHF
14,TRBJ2-3,TRBV7-2,NA,CASSIAAYTDTQYF
16,TRBJ2-3,TRBV6-5,TRBD2,CASSLSGGRSTDTQYF
13,TRBJ2-7,TRBV28,TRBD2,CASSLPGGGGQYF
13,TRBJ2-1,TRBV28,NA,CASSLHKGNEQFF
15,TRBJ1-1,TRBV6-5,TRBD1,CASSLQGRGAAEAFF
15,TRBJ2-7,TRBV6-5,TRBD1,CASSSGTGLSYEQYF
16,TRBJ1-4,TRBV3-1/TRBV3-2,NA,CASSQVAYRNNEKLFF
18,TRBJ1-3,TRBV19,NA,CASSMWTDYLSSGNTIYF